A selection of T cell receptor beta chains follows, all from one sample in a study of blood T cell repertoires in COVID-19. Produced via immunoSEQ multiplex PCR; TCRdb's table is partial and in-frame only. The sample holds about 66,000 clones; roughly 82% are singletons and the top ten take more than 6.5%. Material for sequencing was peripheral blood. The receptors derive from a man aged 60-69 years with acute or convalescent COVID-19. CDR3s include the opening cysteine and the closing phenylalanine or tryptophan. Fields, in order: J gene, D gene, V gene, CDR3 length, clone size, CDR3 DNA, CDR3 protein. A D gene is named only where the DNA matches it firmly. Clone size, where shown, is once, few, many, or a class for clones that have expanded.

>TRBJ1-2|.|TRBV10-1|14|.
TGCGCCAGCAGTGAAGACAGAACTAACTATGGCTACACCTTC
CASSEDRTNYGYTF
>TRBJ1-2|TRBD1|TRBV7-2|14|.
TGTGCCAGCAACATAGGGGGCGGTCGGTATGGCTACACCTTC
CASNIGGGRYGYTF
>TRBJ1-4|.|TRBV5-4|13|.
TGTGCCAGCAGCTCGCGGCCGAGGGAAAAACTGTTTTTT
CASSSRPREKLFF
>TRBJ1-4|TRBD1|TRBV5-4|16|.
TGTGCCAGCAGCTTGGGGCGACAGGGTTCTAATGAAAAACTGTTTTTT
CASSLGRQGSNEKLFF
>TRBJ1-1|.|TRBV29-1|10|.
TGCAGCGTCAAGAGGACTGAAGCTTTCTTT
CSVKRTEAFF
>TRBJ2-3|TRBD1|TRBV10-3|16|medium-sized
TGTGCCATCAGTTACCGGGACAGGGGATTGCCAGATACGCAGTATTTT
CAISYRDRGLPDTQYF
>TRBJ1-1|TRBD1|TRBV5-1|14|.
TGCGCCAGCAGCTTCGGACAGGAGGGCACTGAAGCTTTCTTT
CASSFGQEGTEAFF
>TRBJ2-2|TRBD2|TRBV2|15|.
TGTGCCAGCAGAGGGACTAGCGGGGGGACCGGGGAGCTGTTTTTT
CASRGTSGGTGELFF
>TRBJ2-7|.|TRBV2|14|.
TGTGCCAGCAGCCTCCACAGAGACTCCTACGAGCAGTACTTC
CASSLHRDSYEQYF
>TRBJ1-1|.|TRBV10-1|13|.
TGCGCCAGCGTAGGAGATGGTGGCACTGAAGCTTTCTTT
CASVGDGGTEAFF
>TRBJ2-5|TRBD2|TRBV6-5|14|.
TGTGCCAGCAGTTACCTAAGACTAGCCGGGACCCAGTACTTC
CASSYLRLAGTQYF
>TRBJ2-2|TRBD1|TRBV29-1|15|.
TGCAGCGTTGGGCCGACAGGGGCATCCACCGGGGAGCTGTTTTTT
CSVGPTGASTGELFF
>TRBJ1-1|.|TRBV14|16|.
TGTGCCAGCAGCCAAGTCGGACAGCCTTCGGGCACTGAAGCTTTCTTT
CASSQVGQPSGTEAFF
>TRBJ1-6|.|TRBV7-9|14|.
TGTGCCAGCAGCTCCGGGAGAGCGAATTCACCCCTCCACTTT
CASSSGRANSPLHF
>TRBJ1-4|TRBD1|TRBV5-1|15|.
TGCGCCAGCAGTACCTCCGGGACAGGGGAAGAAAAACTGTTTTTT
CASSTSGTGEEKLFF
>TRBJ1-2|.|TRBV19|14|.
TGTGCCAGTAGTATAGATCCTCAGGGCTATGGCTACACCTTC
CASSIDPQGYGYTF
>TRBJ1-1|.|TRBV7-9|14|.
TGTGCCAGCAGCTTAGTCTCAGAGAACACTGAAGCTTTCTTT
CASSLVSENTEAFF
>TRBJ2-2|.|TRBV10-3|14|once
TGTGCCATCAGTCAACTAGCGAACACCGGGGAGCTGTTTTTT
CAISQLANTGELFF
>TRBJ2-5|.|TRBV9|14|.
TGTGCCAGCAGCGTAGGTGGGGGGCAAGAGACCCAGTACTTC
CASSVGGGQETQYF
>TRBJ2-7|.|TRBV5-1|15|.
TGCGCCAGCAGCGGCGGGGCGGGGTCTTGGTACGAGCAGTACTTC
CASSGGAGSWYEQYF
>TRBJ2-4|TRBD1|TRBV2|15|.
TGTGCCAGCAGTGGAACTCAGGGGGCTGGGGGCATTCAGTACTTC
CASSGTQGAGGIQYF
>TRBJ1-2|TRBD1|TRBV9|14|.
TGTGCCAGCAGCGTAGGGGACAGAAACTATGGCTACACCTTC
CASSVGDRNYGYTF
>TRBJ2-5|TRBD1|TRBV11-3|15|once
TGTGCCAGCAGCTTAGTGACAGGGAGTGAGGAGACCCAGTACTTC
CASSLVTGSEETQYF
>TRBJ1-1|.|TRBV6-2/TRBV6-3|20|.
TGTGCCAGCAGTTACAACCCAGGACAACCCTCGCCTCAAATGAACACTGAAGCTTTCTTT
CASSYNPGQPSPQMNTEAFF
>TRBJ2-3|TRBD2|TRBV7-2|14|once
TGTGCCAGCACCCCTAGCGGGGGCACAGATACGCAGTATTTT
CASTPSGGTDTQYF
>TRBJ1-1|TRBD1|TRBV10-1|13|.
TGCGCCAGCAGTGAGCAGGGGGCCACTGAAGCTTTCTTT
CASSEQGATEAFF
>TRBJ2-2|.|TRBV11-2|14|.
TGTGCCAGCAGCCTACAGATAAACACCGGGGAGCTGTTTTTT
CASSLQINTGELFF
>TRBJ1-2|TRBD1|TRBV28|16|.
TGTGCCAGCAGTGCTCCGACAGGGGGCGCTGTCTATGGCTACACCTTC
CASSAPTGGAVYGYTF
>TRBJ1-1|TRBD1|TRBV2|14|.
TGTGCCAGTACCCAAGACAGGGACCCACCTGAAGCTTTCTTT
CASTQDRDPPEAFF
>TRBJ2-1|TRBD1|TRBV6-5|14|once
TGTGCCAGCAGTCGAGGGACAGGGGGTACCGAGCAGTTCTTC
CASSRGTGGTEQFF
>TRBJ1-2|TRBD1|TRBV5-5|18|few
TGTGCCAGCAGCTTGGCCATTGGACAGGGTTTGGATCATTATGGCTACACCTTC
CASSLAIGQGLDHYGYTF
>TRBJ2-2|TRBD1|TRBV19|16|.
TGTGCCAGTAGTATGGTAGGGACAGCGAACACCGGGGAGCTGTTTTTT
CASSMVGTANTGELFF
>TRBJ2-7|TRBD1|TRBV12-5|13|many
TGTGCTAGTGGCCGGACAGGGAGTTACGAGCAGTACTTC
CASGRTGSYEQYF
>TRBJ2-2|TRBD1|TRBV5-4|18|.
TGTGCCAGCAGCTTGGCCCCTATACAGGGGAAAGGAACCGGGGAGCTGTTTTTT
CASSLAPIQGKGTGELFF
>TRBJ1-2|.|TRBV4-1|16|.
TGCGCCAGCAGCCAAGCGTCGACAGGCCCTTTTATCGGCTACACCTTC
CASSQASTGPFIGYTF
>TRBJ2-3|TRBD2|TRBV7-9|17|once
TGTGCCAGCAGCTTCCTAACTAGCGGGGGGGCCGCAGATACGCAGTATTTT
CASSFLTSGGAADTQYF
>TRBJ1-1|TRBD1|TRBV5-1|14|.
TGCGCCAGCAGCAGGACTGGGACAGGAATTGAAGCTTTCTTT
CASSRTGTGIEAFF
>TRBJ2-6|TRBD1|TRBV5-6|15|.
TGTGCCAGCAGCCGGGACAGGGCTGGGGCCAACGTCCTGACTTTC
CASSRDRAGANVLTF
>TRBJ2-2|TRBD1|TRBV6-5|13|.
TGTGCCAGCATCAGGGGGCAGGCCGGGGAGCTGTTTTTT
CASIRGQAGELFF
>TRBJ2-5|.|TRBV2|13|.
TGTGCCAGCAGCTCCGACACCGGGAAGACCCAGTACTTC
CASSSDTGKTQYF
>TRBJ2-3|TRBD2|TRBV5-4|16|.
TGTGCCAGCAGACAGACCGGGGGGGCCCGGTTAGATACGCAGTATTTT
CASRQTGGARLDTQYF
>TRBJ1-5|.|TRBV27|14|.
TGTGCCAGCAGTACCACAGGGAAATGGCAGCCCCAGCATTTT
CASSTTGKWQPQHF
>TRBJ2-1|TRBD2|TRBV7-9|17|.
TGTGCCAGCAGCCCGCGCGGGACTAGCGGGGGGTACAATGAGCAGTTCTTC
CASSPRGTSGGYNEQFF
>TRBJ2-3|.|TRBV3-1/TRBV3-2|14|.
TGTGCCAGCAGCCAGGGCAGCTCCACAGATACGCAGTATTTT
CASSQGSSTDTQYF
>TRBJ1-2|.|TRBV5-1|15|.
TGCGCCAGCAGCTCCCTTGGGGGCGACTTCTCTGGCTACACCTTC
CASSSLGGDFSGYTF
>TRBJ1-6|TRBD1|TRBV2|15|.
TGTGCCAGCAGTGCCGTGGACAGGGGGCCGGCACCCCTCCACTTT
CASSAVDRGPAPLHF
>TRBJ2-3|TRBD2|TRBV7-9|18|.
TGTGCCAGCAGCCAAGGACTAGCGGGGGACCCTAGCACAGATACGCAGTATTTT
CASSQGLAGDPSTDTQYF
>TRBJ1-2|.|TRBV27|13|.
TGTGCCAGCAGGCGAACAGGCCCCTATGGCTACACCTTC
CASRRTGPYGYTF
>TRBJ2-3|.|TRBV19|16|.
TGTGCCAGCAGTAACCTCCAGCGAGGGAGCACAGATACGCAGTATTTT
CASSNLQRGSTDTQYF
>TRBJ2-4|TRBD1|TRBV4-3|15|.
TGCGCCAGCAGCCGGACAGGGGATGCCAAAAACATTCAGTACTTC
CASSRTGDAKNIQYF
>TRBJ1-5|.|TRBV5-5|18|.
TGTGCCAGCAGCTTGAAACTAGAGGTCTCCTATAGCAATCAGCCCCAGCATTTT
CASSLKLEVSYSNQPQHF
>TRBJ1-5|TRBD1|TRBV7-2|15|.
TGTGCCAGCAGCTTAGCGGCAGGGGGCGGGCAGCCCCAGCATTTT
CASSLAAGGGQPQHF
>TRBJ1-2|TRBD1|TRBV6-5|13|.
TGTGCCAGCTCCGGGACAGGGCTTTATGGCTACACCTTC
CASSGTGLYGYTF